This T cell receptor beta chain was observed in a study of T-cell reconstitution after alpha-beta-depleted transplantation in children. The CDR3 totals 13 residues. Germline CDR1 SGHDT, CDR2 YYEEEE. V was shortened by 3 bases and J by 6 bases, with 13 bases between the two germline ends. Unique molecular identifiers featured in how the TCRbeta library was prepared. TCRdb re-called the PCR reads with MiXCR, one entry per CDR3 protein. Among 200,000 to 300,000 distinct CDR3 sequences listed, around 12% were seen once. This clonotype has just a few counts. The receptor was derived from a human donor who donated a stem cell graft to a child with acute lymphoblastic leukemia. The chain carries TRBV5-6 and TRBJ2-7; maybe TRBD1 (6 bases). Sequences were derived from PBMCs from the stem cell graft donor, sampled from the stem cell graft. CDR3 sequence: CASSYRAQGEQYF. Here the CDR3 DNA reads TGTGCCAGCAGCTACAGGGCCCAGGGCGAGCAGTACTTC.